These 27 T cell receptor beta chains came from one sample sequenced in a study of control samples from healthy donors and cancer patients. Profiling relied on immunoSEQ multiplex PCR, and the TCRdb table lists in-frame clones only, not all of them. Of some 140,000 clones in the sample, 88% were seen once. Material for sequencing was blood. All receptors come from a woman in her thirties in good health.

The rearrangement joins TRBV27 to TRBJ2-4; 8 nucleotides match TRBD2. V trimming: 3 bases; J trimming: 9 bases; junction bases outside the gene matches: 10. Germline V lookup: CDR1 MNHEY, CDR2 SMNVEV (reference sequence). CDR3 length: 15 amino acids. This CDR3 reads CASSLTSDARVIQYF. The CDR3 region has the DNA TGTGCCAGCAGTTTGACTAGCGACGCCCGAGTCATTCAGTACTTC.

The chain carries TRBV3-1 (or the pseudogene TRBV3-2) and TRBJ1-4; D unresolved. This CDR3 contains 13 residues. V lost 1 base and J 8 bases, leaving 8 bases between the germline ends. The V gene's germline CDR1 is LGHDT and CDR2 YNNKEL (reference sequence). The CDR3 spells CASSQGSREKLFF. The DNA of the CDR3 is TGTGCCAGCAGCCAAGGGTCGCGGGAAAAACTGTTTTTT.

J is TRBJ2-7 and V is TRBV15, with TRBD1 matching 7 bases. Per the germline V gene, CDR1 is LNHNV and CDR2 is YYDKDF (reference sequence). The CDR3 contains 15 residues. V trimming: 0 bases; J trimming: 1 base; junction bases outside the gene matches: 3. The CDR3 DNA reads as TGTGCCACCAGCAGAGAAACAGGGGTATCCTACGAGCAGTACTTC. Translating gives CATSRETGVSYEQYF.

The rearrangement joins TRBV29-1 to TRBJ2-7; unclear D gene. The V gene's germline CDR1 is SQVTM and CDR2 ANQGSEA. The V and J ends lost 4 bases and 1 base respectively, with 8 bases between them. The CDR3 has 12 residues. The CDR3 region has the DNA TGCAGCGTTGGGCGTAGTTCCTACGAGCAGTACTTC. Translated, it gives CSVGRSSYEQYF.

A single count supports this clone. The rearrangement joins TRBV29-1 to TRBJ1-5, with D possibly being TRBD1 (5 bases). The CDR3 is 13 residues long. V was trimmed by 7 bases and J by 2 bases, leaving 12 bases between them. CDR1 is SQVTM and CDR2 is ANQGSEA in the germline V gene. CDR3 nucleotide sequence: TGCAGCGCGTCGGCGGGGGGCAATCAGCCCCAGCATTTT. As protein: CSASAGGNQPQHF.

V usage is TRBV11-2 and J usage is TRBJ1-2, with D possibly matching TRBD1 (6 bases). Germline-derived CDR1 and CDR2 are SGHAT and FQNNGV. V lost 0 bases and J lost 6, with 20 bases in between. The CDR3 sequence is 17 residues long. CDR3 sequence reads: CASSLDRAARGRNGYTF. CDR3 DNA: TGTGCCAGCAGCTTAGATCGGGCGGCCAGGGGAAGGAATGGCTACACCTTC.

This chain joins TRBV2 and TRBJ2-5; no definite D call. Per germline, CDR1 SNHLY and CDR2 FYNNEI. The CDR3 loop spans 10 amino acids. V was shortened by 8 bases and J by 3 bases, with 4 bases between the two germline ends. The CDR3 loop reads CASEEETQYF. The CDR3, as DNA: TGTGCCAGCGAGGAAGAGACCCAGTACTTC.

The chain has TRBV5-4 and TRBJ2-2; D is unclear. The germline V and J ends were trimmed by 1 base and 7 bases, with 14 bases remaining between them. This CDR3 is built from 15 residues. Germline CDR1 and CDR2: SGHNT and YYREEE (reference sequence). The CDR3 DNA is TGTGCCAGCAGCTTGCCATCCCGGTTGAACGGGGAGCTGTTTTTT. Protein sequence: CASSLPSRLNGELFF.

The chain employs TRBV7-2 and TRBJ2-7; 8 bases are a match to TRBD1. V was clipped by 5 bases and J by 2 bases; unmatched bases: 5. Germline V gene lookup returns CDR1 SGHTA and CDR2 FQGNSA. There are 14 residues in the CDR3. CDR3 residues: CASSLAGQAYEQYF. The CDR3 DNA follows: TGTGCCAGCAGCCTTGCGGGACAGGCCTACGAGCAGTACTTC.

This chain uses TRBV6-1 with TRBJ1-2, with TRBD1 as a possible D gene (6 bases). The CDR3 runs to 15 residues. Germline V gene lookup returns CDR1 MNHNS and CDR2 SASEGT. V shed 3 bases and J shed 3 bases, with 14 bases lying between them. Here the CDR3 DNA reads TGTGCCAGCAGTGAGGGACTCAGGGGCGACTATGGCTACACCTTC. Encoded protein: CASSEGLRGDYGYTF.

The genes are TRBV12-3 or TRBV12-4 and TRBJ1-6, with D hard to call. Trimming left V 6 bases short and J 7 bases short, with 4 bases between. The CDR3 contains 11 residues. The CDR3 loop reads CASRGNSPLHF. The CDR3, as DNA: TGTGCCAGCAGGGGAAATTCACCCCTCCACTTT.

This clone showed up just once. The chain couples TRBV6-5 to TRBJ1-2; 11 bases match TRBD1. V lost 2 bases and J lost 8; bases outside the gene matches: 4. The length of the CDR3 is 14 residues. Germline V CDR1 and CDR2: MNHEY, SVGAGI. The CDR3 DNA reads TGTGCCAGCAGTTACCGGGGACAGGGGGTGGGCTACACCTTC. Translated: CASSYRGQGVGYTF.

The chain recombines TRBV7-9 with TRBJ1-2; TRBD1 matches at 7 bases. V trimming: 1 base; J trimming: 2 bases; junction bases outside the gene matches: 10. The CDR3 is 17 residues long. Germline V lookup: CDR1 SEHNR, CDR2 FQNEAQ (reference sequence). CDR3 DNA: TGTGCCAGCAGCTTAGAGACCGGACAGGCACTAAACTATGGCTACACCTTC. Its translation is CASSLETGQALNYGYTF.

This clone was counted between two and nine times. V and J are TRBV19 and TRBJ2-1; D perhaps matches TRBD2 (5 bases). Per germline, CDR1 LNHDA and CDR2 SQIVND (reference sequence). The CDR3 contains 15 residues. The ends were cut back, 5 bases at V and 5 bases at J, with 16 bases in the middle. The CDR3 region is CASSSYGPGNNEQFF. The CDR3 DNA reads TGTGCCAGTAGTTCCTACGGTCCGGGGAACAATGAGCAGTTCTTC.

The chain employs TRBV3-1 (or the pseudogene TRBV3-2) and TRBJ1-4; tentatively, D is TRBD1 (5 bases). CDR1 LGHDT and CDR2 YNNKEL come from the germline V gene (reference sequence). CDR3 length: 14 amino acids. The germline V and J ends were trimmed by 3 bases and 0 bases, with 5 bases remaining between them. In DNA form, the CDR3 reads TGTGCCAGCAGCCAGGGGGCAACTAATGAAAAACTGTTTTTT. It is translated as CASSQGATNEKLFF.

The chain combines TRBV19 with TRBJ1-6, with 10 bases fitting TRBD1. The CDR3 is 16 residues long. The J segment lost 7 bases and the V segment lost 4 bases, leaving 7 bases of the junction unmatched. Germline V lookup: CDR1 LNHDA, CDR2 SQIVND (reference sequence). The CDR3 DNA sequence: TGTGCCAGTAGTACCCGACAGGGGGCTGTGAATTCACCCCTCCACTTT. As protein: CASSTRQGAVNSPLHF. Combining the CDR3 with reference TRBV19 and TRBJ1-6 gives the whole variable domain DGGITQSPKYLFRKEGQNVTLSCEQNLNHDAMYWYRQDPGQGLRLIYYSQIVNDFQKGDIAEGYSVSREKKESFPLTVTSAQKNPTAFYLCASSTRQGAVNSPLHFGNGTRLTVT.

The chain joins TRBV3-1 (or the pseudogene TRBV3-2) to TRBJ2-7, with no clear D. The CDR3 length is 14 residues. Between the trimmed V and J ends, which lost 7 bases and 1 base, there was a span of 14 bases. The germline V gene encodes CDR1 LGHDT and CDR2 YNNKEL (reference sequence). This chain's CDR3 is CASTKSDGSYEQYF. In DNA, the CDR3 is TGTGCCAGCACCAAGTCGGACGGTTCCTACGAGCAGTACTTC.

This chain connects TRBV28 to TRBJ1-4; D perhaps matches TRBD1 (5 bases). CDR1 MDHEN and CDR2 SYDVKM come from the germline V gene. V shed 4 bases and J shed 3 bases, with 12 bases lying between them. The CDR3 length is 15 residues. In DNA, the CDR3 is TGTGCCAGCAGTTCTCCAGGGTCGGCTAATGAAAAACTGTTTTTT. The encoded protein is CASSSPGSANEKLFF.

The chain carries TRBV30 and TRBJ2-7; D might be TRBD1 (8 bases). CDR3 size: 15 residues. Germline CDR1 GTSNPN, CDR2 SVGIG (reference sequence). V dropped 4 bases and J dropped 3 bases, with 19 bases sitting between them. The CDR3: CAWTENRGGFYEQYF. The DNA for the CDR3 is TGTGCCTGGACCGAGAACAGGGGGGGGTTCTACGAGCAGTACTTC.

This clone was seen a handful of times. The chain has TRBV19 and TRBJ1-3; TRBD1 is a possible D gene (5 bases). The CDR3 spans 13 residues. Trimming removed 5 bases at V and 3 bases at J, with 8 bases between. From germline, CDR1 is LNHDA and CDR2 SQIVND (reference sequence). CDR3 loop: CASSWGLGNTIYF. The CDR3 nucleotides are TGTGCCAGTAGTTGGGGACTTGGAAACACCATATATTTT.

The J gene is TRBJ2-2, the V gene TRBV18; TRBD2 is a possible D gene (5 bases). The CDR3 sequence is 14 residues long. The V gene's germline CDR1 is KGHSH and CDR2 LQKENI. V was clipped by 2 bases and J by 6 bases, with 10 bases between them. CDR3 protein: CASSPKAGAGELFF. In DNA, the CDR3 is TGTGCCAGCTCACCAAAGGCGGGCGCCGGGGAGCTGTTTTTT.

The chain recombines TRBV27 with TRBJ2-1, with TRBD1 identical over 7 bases. This CDR3 spans 15 amino acids. The V gene's germline CDR1 is MNHEY and CDR2 SMNVEV (reference sequence). With 4 bases clipped from V and 4 bases from J, the junction kept 7 bases outside the gene matches. DNA of the CDR3: TGTGCCAGCAGTTGGACAGGCCACCAATACAATGAGCAGTTCTTC. This translates into CASSWTGHQYNEQFF.

The chain combines TRBV19 with TRBJ2-7; D gene uncertain. CDR1 is LNHDA, CDR2 SQIVND, per germline (reference sequence). Trimming took 2 bases from V and 0 from J, leaving 8 bases between them. CDR3 size: 14 residues. The CDR3 coding sequence is TGTGCCAGTAGTATAAGTCTAGACTCCTACGAGCAGTACTTC. Translated: CASSISLDSYEQYF.

The genes are TRBV18 and TRBJ2-7; D is possibly TRBD1 (6 bases). The V and J ends lost 3 bases and 4 bases respectively, with 7 bases between them. Germline V gene data show CDR1 as KGHSH and CDR2 as LQKENI. The CDR3 is 12 amino acids. The chain's CDR3 is CASSPRGYEQYF. The CDR3 region has the DNA TGTGCCAGCTCACCCAGGGGATACGAGCAGTACTTC. Looking up the rest from reference TRBV18 and TRBJ2-7 gives the full variable domain: NAGVMQNPRHLVRRRGQEARLRCSPMKGHSHVYWYRQLPEEGLKFMVYLQKENIIDESGMPKERFSAEFPKEGPSILRIQQVVRGDSAAYFCASSPRGYEQYFGPGTRLTVT.

The chain uses TRBV24-1 and TRBJ2-3, with TRBD2 identical over 10 bases. CDR1 KGHDR and CDR2 SFDVKD come from the germline V gene. The V gene end was trimmed by 5 bases and the J gene end by 2 bases; junction bases not matched to a gene: 15. CDR3 length: 19 amino acids. The CDR3 DNA reads TGTGCCACCAGTGCCCAACCAACCCGGACTAGCGGAAACACAGATACGCAGTATTTT. Protein sequence: CATSAQPTRTSGNTDTQYF.

As for this clone: Because the CDR3's place on the DNA is in doubt, the DNA is left out and the CDR3 is given as listed by TCRdb. The V call is TRBV24-1, the J call TRBJ1-2; the table's D gene call, TRBD1, was not cross checked with the DNA. The CDR3 is 14 residues long, ends included. Germline CDR1 is KGHDR and CDR2 is SFDVKD. CDR3 protein: CATSDLAVDYGYTF.

This chain uses TRBV28 with TRBJ2-5, with 7 nucleotides matching TRBD1. Per the germline V gene, CDR1 is MDHEN and CDR2 is SYDVKM. The J segment lost 1 base and the V segment lost 6 bases, leaving 5 bases of the junction unmatched. There are 14 residues in the CDR3. CDR3 protein: CASSRGQRQETQYF. The CDR3 DNA reads as TGTGCCAGCAGCCGGGGACAGCGCCAAGAGACCCAGTACTTC.